The entry below describes one T cell receptor (beta chain). Treatment denoted: around 19 received Ad26.COV2.S at low or high dose, single or two shots; 5 received placebo; per-sample allocation not given. The samples date from day 63 after the first vaccine or placebo injection. Germline CDR1 is MNHEY and CDR2 is SVGAGI. CDR3 size: 15 residues. The ends were cut back, 7 bases at V and 0 bases at J, with 15 bases in the middle. The protocol was immunoSEQ multiplex PCR, while the TCRdb copy is restricted to in-frame clones and leaves out a portion. The sample consists of some 480,000 clones, roughly 87% of them appearing once. The data were obtained in a study of Ad26.COV2.S vaccination and SARS-CoV-2 variants.

The receptor was isolated from a person aged 18 to 59 who received the Ad26.COV2.S COVID-19 vaccine or a placebo. The specimen was peripheral blood, collected in a trial of Ad26.COV2.S vaccine versus placebo. The V and J genes are TRBV6-5 and TRBJ1-1; a weak D match, TRBD1 (5 bases). The DNA for the CDR3 is TGTGCCAGCAATTTCAGGGTGAGCATGAACACTGAAGCTTTCTTT. Protein: CASNFRVSMNTEAFF.